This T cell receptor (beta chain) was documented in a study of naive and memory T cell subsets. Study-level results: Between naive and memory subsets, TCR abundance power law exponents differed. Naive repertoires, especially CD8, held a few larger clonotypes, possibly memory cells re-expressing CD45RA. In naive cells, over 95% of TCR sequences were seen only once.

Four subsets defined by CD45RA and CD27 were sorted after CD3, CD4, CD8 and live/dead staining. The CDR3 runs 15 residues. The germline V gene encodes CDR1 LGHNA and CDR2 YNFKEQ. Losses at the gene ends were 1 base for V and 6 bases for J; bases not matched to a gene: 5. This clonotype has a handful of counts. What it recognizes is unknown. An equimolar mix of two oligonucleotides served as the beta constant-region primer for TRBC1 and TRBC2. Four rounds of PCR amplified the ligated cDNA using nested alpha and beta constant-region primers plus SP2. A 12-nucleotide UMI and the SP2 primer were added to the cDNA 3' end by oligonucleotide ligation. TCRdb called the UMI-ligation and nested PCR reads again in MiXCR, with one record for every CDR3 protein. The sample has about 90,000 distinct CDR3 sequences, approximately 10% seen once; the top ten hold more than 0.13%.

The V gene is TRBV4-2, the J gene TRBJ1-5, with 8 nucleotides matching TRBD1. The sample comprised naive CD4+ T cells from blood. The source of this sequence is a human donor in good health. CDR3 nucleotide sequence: TGTGCCAGCAGCCAAGCAGGGGGCGCAGGTCAGCCCCAGCATTTT. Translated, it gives CASSQAGGAGQPQHF.